The sequence of this TCR beta chain was determined in a study of T cells in Graves' hyperthyroidism and ophthalmopathy. Background on the study: Prior to any treatment, at the point of initial diagnosis, peripheral blood was collected.

Germline values: CDR1 MNHEY, CDR2 SMNVEV (reference sequence). The CDR3 is 11 residues long. Trimming cost V 6 bases and J 9 bases, with 11 bases left between them. Exclusion of patients followed from uncontrolled infection, other autoimmune disease, pregnancy or lactation. Fresh peripheral blood, 10 ml, yielded the PBMCs. This clonotype was seen repeatedly, ten times or more. Its antigen remains unidentified. Study outcomes and limitations: For ophthalmopathy, model prediction preceded onset by a median roughly 5.9 months.

RNA transcripts were the template for amplifying TCR beta CDR3 regions. When the TCR CDR3 underwent first-round RT-PCR, the HTBI primer set was used. TCRdb reprocessed the multiplex PCR reads via MiXCR and lists one record per CDR3 protein. The sample has roughly 500,000 distinct CDR3 sequences, around 24% seen once; the top ten hold roughly 10%. The V gene is TRBV27, the J gene TRBJ2-5; D may be TRBD2 (6 bases). Sequencing was carried out using blood. This TCR derives from a woman between 25 and 40 years old with Graves' ophthalmopathy. CDR3 sequence: CASSAGWAQYF. As DNA, the CDR3 is TGTGCCAGCAGCGCGGGGTGGGCCCAGTACTTC.